This passage covers 9 T cell receptor beta chains from one sample sequenced in a study of graft-versus-host responses after intestinal transplantation. Repertoires were generated with immunoSEQ multiplex PCR, while TCRdb's copy carries only in-frame clones and drops some. The sample records about 86,000 clones, less than 90% being singletons. These receptors' antigens are unknown. Sequenced material: unstimulated CD4+ T cells sorted from spleen or lymph node cells, taken before transplant. These receptors were taken from a human donor who was the organ donor for an intestinal transplant.

The J gene is TRBJ2-7, the V gene TRBV27; D not resolved. The germline CDR1 and CDR2 sequences are MNHEY and SMNVEV (reference sequence). The CDR3 has 10 amino acids. Between the trimmed V and J ends, which lost 3 bases and 5 bases, there was a span of 2 bases. The CDR3 loop is CASSFDEQYF. In nucleotides, the CDR3 is TGTGCCAGCAGTTTCGACGAGCAGTACTTC.

J is TRBJ2-7 and V is TRBV7-2; 7 nucleotides match TRBD1. The CDR3 is 15 amino acids. The germline gives CDR1 SGHTA, CDR2 FQGNSA. V shed 5 bases and J 2 bases; nucleotides not matched to a gene: 9. DNA of the CDR3: TGTGCCAGCAGCGACCCCCGGACAGGAACCTACGAGCAGTACTTC. Its translation is CASSDPRTGTYEQYF.

The chain is built from TRBV9 and TRBJ2-2, with D maybe TRBD1 (5 bases). The length of the CDR3 is 13 residues. Trimming took 4 bases from V and 8 from J, leaving 12 bases between them. In germline, CDR1 is SGDLS, CDR2 YYNGEE. CDR3 DNA: TGTGCCAGCAGCCGACAGCCCTTGGGGGAGCTGTTTTTT. Encoded protein: CASSRQPLGELFF.

This sequence joins TRBV5-5 and TRBJ2-7, with D perhaps matching TRBD1 (5 bases). CDR1 SGHKS and CDR2 YYEKEE come from the germline V gene (reference sequence). The V and J ends lost 1 base and 3 bases respectively, with 8 bases between them. The CDR3 consists of 13 residues. The CDR3 coding sequence is TGTGCCAGCAGCTTGTCAGGGAACTACGAGCAGTACTTC. It translates to CASSLSGNYEQYF.

The chain links TRBV5-1 to TRBJ2-1, with 14 bases that match TRBD2. CDR3 length equals 18 residues. The V and J ends lost 2 bases and 2 bases, in that order; junction bases with no gene match: 6. Germline assignment: CDR1 SGHRS and CDR2 YFSETQ. CDR3 amino acids: CASSLKTSGGAAYNEQFF. Written as DNA, the CDR3 is TGCGCCAGCAGCTTAAAGACTAGCGGGGGGGCGGCCTACAATGAGCAGTTCTTC.

The chain employs TRBV7-3 and TRBJ2-1; 7 positions match TRBD1. The CDR3 consists of 15 residues. The junction had 4 bases not matched to a gene; V was cut back by 5 bases and J by 0 bases. Looked up from germline, CDR1 is SGHTA and CDR2 is FQGTGA. CDR3 DNA: TGTGCCAGCAGCCGGGGACAGAGCTCCTACAATGAGCAGTTCTTC. It encodes CASSRGQSSYNEQFF.

This clone appeared a single time. Other DNA sequences from this sample encode an identical CDR3 as well. The V and J genes are TRBV6-1 and TRBJ1-5, with TRBD1 as a possible D gene (5 bases). This CDR3 spans 13 amino acids. Trimming shortened V by 7 bases and J by 1 base, and 8 bases separated the two germline ends. From germline, CDR1 is MNHNS and CDR2 SASEGT. CDR3 residues: CASKGRSNQPQHF. The CDR3 bases are TGTGCCAGCAAGGGGAGGAGCAATCAGCCCCAGCATTTT.

V gene TRBV13 combines with J gene TRBJ2-7; no reliable D call. This CDR3 spans 14 amino acids. The ends were cut back, 5 bases at V and 9 bases at J, with 20 bases in the middle. Looked up from germline, CDR1 is PRHDT and CDR2 is FYEKMQ (reference sequence). CDR3 in amino acids: CASSPYHGSTGQYF. The CDR3 nucleotides are TGTGCCAGCAGCCCCTACCACGGATCTACGGGGCAGTACTTC.

The chain uses TRBV7-8 and TRBJ1-1; no clear D gene. The CDR3 extends over 13 amino acids. Germline V CDR1 and CDR2: SGHVS, FQNEAQ. Trimming shortened V by 5 bases and J by 0 bases, and 7 bases separated the two germline ends. This CDR3 is CASSTRMNTEAFF. In nucleotides, the CDR3 is TGTGCCAGCAGCACAAGAATGAACACTGAAGCTTTCTTT. The full variable domain, its missing parts supplied by reference TRBV7-8 and TRBJ1-1, is GAGVSQSPRYKVAKRGQDVALRCDPISGHVSLFWYQQALGQGPEFLTYFQNEAQLDKSGLPSDRFFAERPEGSVSTLKIQRTQQEDSAVYLCASSTRMNTEAFFGQGTRLTVV.